These 20 T cell receptor beta chains share one sample of origin, sequenced in a study of T cell responses to AZD1222 COVID-19 vaccine. Assay used: immunoSEQ multiplex PCR; TCRdb lists only in-frame clones, some missing. The sample contains around 120,000 clones, 85% to 90% of which appear only once. Here the sequenced sample was peripheral blood, taken on day 0 of AZD1222 vaccination. Source of these receptors: an adult in good health.

This clone has just one count. The chain links TRBV18 to TRBJ1-4, with 8 nucleotides matching TRBD1. V dropped 3 bases and J dropped 7; count of bases not matched to a gene: 10. Germline-derived CDR1 and CDR2 are KGHSH and LQKENI. The length of the CDR3 is 16 residues. CDR3 sequence: CASSPPQGATSEKLFF. CDR3 sequence (DNA): TGTGCCAGCTCACCGCCTCAGGGGGCGACGAGTGAAAAACTGTTTTTT.

In its sample, this clone was seen a few times. The chain links TRBV27 to TRBJ2-4; weak D call: TRBD1 (6 bases). The CDR3 runs to 13 residues. With 8 bases removed from V and 6 bases from J, the gap between germline ends came to 14 bases. CDR1 is MNHEY and CDR2 is SMNVEV in the germline V gene (reference sequence). The CDR3: CASAHRVINIQYF. For the CDR3, the DNA is TGTGCCAGCGCACACAGGGTTATAAACATTCAGTACTTC.

The V gene is TRBV6-2 or TRBV6-3, the J gene TRBJ2-3; TRBD1 agrees at 10 bases. V gave up 5 bases and J gave up 2 bases; unmatched junction bases: 7. Germline values: CDR1 MNHEY, CDR2 SVGEGT. The CDR3 is 16 amino acids. CDR3 sequence reads: CASSPGQGVSTDTQYF. Here the CDR3 DNA reads TGTGCCAGCAGTCCAGGACAGGGGGTGTCCACAGATACGCAGTATTTT.

The chain uses TRBV19 and TRBJ1-6; a weak D match, TRBD1 (5 bases). V lost 4 bases and J lost 6, with 7 bases in between. CDR1 and CDR2 (germline): LNHDA, SQIVND (reference sequence). The CDR3 runs to 13 residues. CDR3 sequence (DNA): TGTGCCAGTAGTACCAGGGCTAATTCACCCCTCCACTTT. Protein sequence: CASSTRANSPLHF. Using reference TRBV19 and TRBJ1-6 for the parts outside the CDR3, the full variable domain is DGGITQSPKYLFRKEGQNVTLSCEQNLNHDAMYWYRQDPGQGLRLIYYSQIVNDFQKGDIAEGYSVSREKKESFPLTVTSAQKNPTAFYLCASSTRANSPLHFGNGTRLTVT.

The chain employs TRBV7-2 and TRBJ1-6, with D perhaps TRBD1 (6 bases). The V and J ends lost 3 bases and 5 bases respectively, with 11 bases between them. CDR1 SGHTA and CDR2 FQGNSA come from the germline V gene. The CDR3 has 15 amino acids. CDR3 residues: CASSFTGLNNSPLHF. In DNA form, the CDR3 reads TGTGCCAGCAGCTTCACAGGGCTGAATAATTCACCCCTCCACTTT. The variable domain in full, completed from reference TRBV7-2 and TRBJ1-6, reads GAGVSQSPSNKVTEKGKDVELRCDPISGHTALYWYRQSLGQGLEFLIYFQGNSAPDKSGLPSDRFSAERTGGSVSTLTIQRTQQEDSAVYLCASSFTGLNNSPLHFGNGTRLTVT.

The J gene is TRBJ2-3, the V gene TRBV27; 9 nucleotides agree with TRBD1. The trim removed 5 bases at V and 0 bases at J, leaving 6 bases unmatched. From germline, CDR1 is MNHEY and CDR2 SMNVEV (reference sequence). The CDR3 contains 16 residues. This CDR3 reads CASSPRDRVSTDTQYF. In nucleotides, the CDR3 is TGTGCCAGCAGTCCCCGGGACAGGGTGAGCACAGATACGCAGTATTTT.

CDR3: CASSQDNRERNIQYF. CDR3 DNA: TGCGCCAGCAGCCAAGATAACCGGGAGAGGAACATTCAGTACTTC. This chain links TRBV4-1 with TRBJ2-4; tentatively, D is TRBD2 (6 bases). Trimming removed 0 bases at V and 7 bases at J, with 13 bases between. Germline CDR1 reads MGHRA; CDR2 reads YSYEKL. This CDR3 is built from 15 residues.

The chain recombines TRBV19 with TRBJ1-2; D gene uncertain. The V gene's germline CDR1 is LNHDA and CDR2 SQIVND (reference sequence). This CDR3 comprises 13 residues. V lost 1 base to trimming and J lost 7 bases, with 10 bases between them. The CDR3 bases are TGTGCCAGTAGTATAGCTTTGTCTGGTGGCTACACCTTC. Its translation: CASSIALSGGYTF.

The chain has TRBV19 and TRBJ1-1, with TRBD1 as a possible D gene (5 bases). CDR3 size: 14 residues. Germline assignment: CDR1 LNHDA and CDR2 SQIVND (reference sequence). Trimming stripped 3 bases from V and 0 bases from J, with 8 bases between. The CDR3 region has the DNA TGTGCCAGTAGTATTGGCAGGGTGAACACTGAAGCTTTCTTT. This gives the protein CASSIGRVNTEAFF.

The rearrangement joins TRBV25-1 to TRBJ1-1, with D possibly being TRBD1 (6 bases). Trimming stripped 3 bases from V and 1 base from J, with 18 bases between. The CDR3 is made up of 17 amino acids. Per germline, CDR1 MGHDK and CDR2 SYGVNS. CDR3 loop: CASSDGPPGHPNTEAFF. In DNA, the CDR3 is TGTGCCAGCAGTGATGGGCCCCCGGGACACCCGAACACTGAAGCTTTCTTT.

This rearrangement joins TRBV7-2 to TRBJ2-6, with a weak D call TRBD2 (5 bases). This CDR3 spans 15 amino acids. Between the trimmed V and J ends, which lost 4 bases and 4 bases, there was a span of 11 bases. Germline V lookup: CDR1 SGHTA, CDR2 FQGNSA. CDR3 nucleotide sequence: TGTGCCAGCAGCTCGAGGGTCTCGGGGGCCAACGTCCTGACTTTC. Amino acids: CASSSRVSGANVLTF.

The chain joins TRBV7-6 to TRBJ2-5; D might be TRBD1 (8 bases). The CDR3 covers 15 residues. The germline CDR1 and CDR2 sequences are SGHVS and FNYEAQ. V gave up 5 bases and J gave up 4 bases, with 17 bases separating them. CDR3 DNA sequence: TGTGCCAGCAGCACCGGACAGGGAGGGCGAGAGACCCAGTACTTC. Its translation is CASSTGQGGRETQYF. The variable domain in full, with the rest retrieved from reference TRBV7-6 and TRBJ2-5, is GAGVSQSPRYKVTKRGQDVALRCDPISGHVSLYWYRQALGQGPEFLTYFNYEAQQDKSGLPNDRFSAERPEGSISTLTIQRTEQRDSAMYRCASSTGQGGRETQYFGPGTRLLVL.

The chain employs TRBV5-8 and TRBJ1-5; the D is unclear. CDR1 is SGHTS, CDR2 YDEGEE, per germline. The length of the CDR3 is 16 residues. Trimming shortened V by 0 bases and J by 4 bases, and 14 bases separated the two germline ends. CDR3 amino acids: CASSLVVTYGNQPQHF. The CDR3 nucleotides read TGTGCCAGCAGCTTGGTAGTGACCTATGGAAATCAGCCCCAGCATTTT.

The chain uses TRBV19 and TRBJ1-2; TRBD1 might be the D (6 bases). CDR1 is LNHDA, CDR2 SQIVND, per germline (reference sequence). The V gene lost 2 bases and the J gene lost 6 bases, with 13 bases spanning the gap. The CDR3 sequence is 14 residues long. This CDR3 reads CASSITHRVNGYTF. The CDR3 DNA is TGTGCCAGTAGTATAACGCACAGGGTAAATGGCTACACCTTC.

This chain uses TRBV11-1 with TRBJ2-3; the match to TRBD2 covers 8 bases. This CDR3 has 15 amino acids. CDR1 SGHAT and CDR2 FQDESV come from the germline V gene (reference sequence). Trimming took 1 base from V and 5 from J; bases not matched to a gene: 5. The CDR3 DNA follows: TGTGCCAGCAGCTTAGGATTCGGGAGGGAAGATACGCAGTATTTT. It is translated as CASSLGFGREDTQYF.

CDR3: CAWSRATEAFF. The DNA of the CDR3 is TGTGCCTGGAGCAGGGCGACTGAAGCTTTCTTT. The gene calls are TRBV30 and TRBJ1-1; D might be TRBD1 (5 bases). CDR3 length equals 11 residues. Per the germline V gene, CDR1 is GTSNPN and CDR2 is SVGIG (reference sequence). Trimming removed 3 bases at V and 5 bases at J, with 7 bases between.

The chain is built from TRBV11-1 and TRBJ2-3; D may be TRBD1 (6 bases). This CDR3 region has 16 residues. V was shortened by 0 bases and J by 3 bases, with 13 bases between the two germline ends. Germline CDR1 and CDR2: SGHAT and FQDESV (reference sequence). The CDR3 DNA reads TGTGCCAGCAGCTTAGCTGCAGGGGTTGGGACAGATACGCAGTATTTT. Residues: CASSLAAGVGTDTQYF.

The V and J genes are TRBV6-4 and TRBJ2-1; maybe TRBD2 (6 bases). Trimming removed 8 bases from V and 8 bases from J, with 22 bases in between. Germline CDR1 MRHNA, CDR2 SNTAGT. The CDR3 is 15 residues long. The CDR3 is CASSQTRKSTDEQFF. In DNA form, the CDR3 reads TGTGCCAGCTCCCAGACTAGGAAATCGACAGATGAGCAGTTCTTC.

CDR3 nucleotide sequence: TGTGCCAGCAGCAACAGGGAACCGAACACTGAAGCTTTCTTT. Translating gives CASSNREPNTEAFF. V and J are TRBV28 and TRBJ1-1, with D possibly matching TRBD1 (6 bases). CDR3 length: 14 residues. Germline V CDR1 and CDR2: MDHEN, SYDVKM. The ends were cut back, 6 bases at V and 1 base at J, with 12 bases in the middle.

V and J are TRBV24-1 and TRBJ2-1; 7 bases map to TRBD2. V trimming: 3 bases; J trimming: 3 bases; junction bases outside the gene matches: 1. The CDR3 is 14 residues long. The germline gives CDR1 KGHDR, CDR2 SFDVKD. CDR3 residues: CATSDSGDYNEQFF. The DNA for the CDR3 is TGTGCCACCAGTGATAGCGGGGACTACAATGAGCAGTTCTTC.